This T cell receptor beta chain was documented in a study of blood T cell repertoires in COVID-19. The wider study: Nucleic acid was either cDNA or gDNA, and it came from T cells, B-cell-depleted T cells, or PBMCs.

Authors' methods: By means of reference gene primer amplification, nucleated cell counts were estimated. Sequencing was performed with immunoSEQ multiplex PCR; in TCRdb, only in-frame clones are kept and a portion is missing. V and J calls and clone size follow that table, whereas D and trimming were derived from the DNA. The sample records some 160,000 clones, around 84% being singletons. Recovery meant two consecutive negative NP/OP PCR tests, professional clearance, or resolved symptoms. The clonotype originates from a woman in her forties or fifties who had recovered from COVID-19. The sample taken for sequencing was PBMCs or T cells enriched from blood (not recorded which).

DNA of the CDR3: TGTGCCAGCAGCTGGGGGGGGGCATCAGAGACCCAGTACTTC. This gives the protein CASSWGGASETQYF. V and J are TRBV5-4 and TRBJ2-5; TRBD2 might be the D (7 bases). This CDR3 contains 14 residues. Trimming stripped 3 bases from V and 4 bases from J, with 13 bases between. Germline CDR1 reads SGHNT; CDR2 reads YYREEE (reference sequence).